The source of this T cell receptor (beta chain) is a study of TIL therapy for anti-PD-1-resistant metastatic lung cancer. Overall study: By whole-exome sequencing, median non-synonymous tumor mutation burden was around 1.5 mutations per megabase. Study-level findings and limits: TIL cultures after expansion showed higher clonality and lower diversity than baseline tumor (median around 5.9% vs 31%).

This was the immunoSEQ v3 assay. Each library reached about 2 million read pairs, or about 4.5-6.5 million at deep level. Sequencing was performed with immunoSEQ multiplex PCR; in TCRdb, only in-frame clones are kept and a portion is missing. The repertoire holds approximately 6,600 clones, with around three fifths as singletons. As to time point: pre-treatment sample, taken before nivolumab and TIL therapy. The tumor samples were excised metastases, mostly pleural nodules or supraclavicular lymph nodes. Patients then received nivolumab; progressors got lymphodepletion, TIL and IL-2. Germline V gene lookup returns CDR1 KGHDR and CDR2 SFDVKD. The length of the CDR3 is 14 residues. V shed 4 bases and J shed 2 bases, with 9 bases lying between them. Regarding this clone: The antigen is undetermined.

The sequence was collected from a person between 25 and 80 years old with non-small cell lung cancer. The specimen comprised tumor tissue, sampled at baseline. This chain connects TRBV24-1 to TRBJ2-3; D is uncertain. CDR3 amino acids: CATSEPRLTDTQYF. CDR3 nucleotides: TGTGCCACCAGTGAACCCCGACTCACAGATACGCAGTATTTT.